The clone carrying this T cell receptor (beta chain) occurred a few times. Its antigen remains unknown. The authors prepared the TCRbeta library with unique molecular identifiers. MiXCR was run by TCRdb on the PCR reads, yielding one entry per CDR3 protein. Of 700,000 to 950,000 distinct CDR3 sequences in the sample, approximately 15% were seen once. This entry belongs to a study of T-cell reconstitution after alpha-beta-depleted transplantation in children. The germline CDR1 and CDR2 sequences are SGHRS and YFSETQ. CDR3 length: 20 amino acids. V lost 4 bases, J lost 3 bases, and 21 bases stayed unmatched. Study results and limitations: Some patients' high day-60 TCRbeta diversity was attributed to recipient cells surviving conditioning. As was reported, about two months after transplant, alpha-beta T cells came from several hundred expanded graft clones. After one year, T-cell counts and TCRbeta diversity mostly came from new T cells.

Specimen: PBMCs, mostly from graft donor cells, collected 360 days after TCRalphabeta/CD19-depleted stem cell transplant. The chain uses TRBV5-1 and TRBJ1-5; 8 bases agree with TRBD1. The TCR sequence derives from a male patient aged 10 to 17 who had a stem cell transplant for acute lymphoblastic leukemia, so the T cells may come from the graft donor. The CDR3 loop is CASSPGQVKGLEYPNQPQHF. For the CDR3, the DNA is TGCGCCAGCAGCCCGGGACAGGTTAAAGGGTTGGAATATCCCAATCAGCCCCAGCATTTT.